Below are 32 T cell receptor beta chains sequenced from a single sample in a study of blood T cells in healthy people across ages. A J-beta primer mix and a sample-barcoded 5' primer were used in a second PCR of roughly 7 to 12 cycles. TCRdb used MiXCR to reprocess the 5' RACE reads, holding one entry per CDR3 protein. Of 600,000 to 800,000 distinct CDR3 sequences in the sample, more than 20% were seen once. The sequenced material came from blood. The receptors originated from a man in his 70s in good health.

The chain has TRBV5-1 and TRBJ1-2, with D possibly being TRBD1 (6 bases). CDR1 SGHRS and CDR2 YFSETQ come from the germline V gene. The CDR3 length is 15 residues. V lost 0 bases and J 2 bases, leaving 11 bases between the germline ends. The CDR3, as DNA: TGCGCCAGCAGCTTGGAAGGGACAAGGAACTATGGCTACACCTTC. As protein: CASSLEGTRNYGYTF.

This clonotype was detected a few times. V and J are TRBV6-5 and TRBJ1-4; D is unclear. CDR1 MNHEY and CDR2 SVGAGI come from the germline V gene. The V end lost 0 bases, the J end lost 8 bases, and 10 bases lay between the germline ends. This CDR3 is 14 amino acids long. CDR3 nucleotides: TGTGCCAGCAGTTACTCCCCGGCGGAGGAAAAACTGTTTTTT. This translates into CASSYSPAEEKLFF.

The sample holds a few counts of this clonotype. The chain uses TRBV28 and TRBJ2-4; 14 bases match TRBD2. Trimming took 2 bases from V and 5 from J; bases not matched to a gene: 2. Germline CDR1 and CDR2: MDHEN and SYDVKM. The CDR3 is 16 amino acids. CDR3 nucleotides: TGTGCCAGCAGTTTAAGACTAGCGGGAGGGGAAAACATTCAGTACTTC. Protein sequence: CASSLRLAGGENIQYF.

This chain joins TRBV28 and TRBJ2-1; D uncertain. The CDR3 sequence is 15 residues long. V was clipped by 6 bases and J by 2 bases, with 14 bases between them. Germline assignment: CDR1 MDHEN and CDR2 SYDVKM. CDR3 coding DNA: TGTGCCAGCAGCCCACCGCGGCCTACCTACAATGAGCAGTTCTTC. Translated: CASSPPRPTYNEQFF.

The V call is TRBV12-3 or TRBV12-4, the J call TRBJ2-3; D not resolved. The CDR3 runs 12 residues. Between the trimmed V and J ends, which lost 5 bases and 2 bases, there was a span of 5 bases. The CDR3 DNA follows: TGTGCCAGCAGTCTCCACACAGATACGCAGTATTTT. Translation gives CASSLHTDTQYF.

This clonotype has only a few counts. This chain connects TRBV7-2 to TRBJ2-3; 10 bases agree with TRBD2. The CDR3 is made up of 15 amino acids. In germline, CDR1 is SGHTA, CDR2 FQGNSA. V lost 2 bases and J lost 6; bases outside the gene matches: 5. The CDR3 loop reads CASSLKAGGMDTQYF. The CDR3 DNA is TGTGCCAGCAGCTTAAAAGCGGGAGGGATGGATACGCAGTATTTT.

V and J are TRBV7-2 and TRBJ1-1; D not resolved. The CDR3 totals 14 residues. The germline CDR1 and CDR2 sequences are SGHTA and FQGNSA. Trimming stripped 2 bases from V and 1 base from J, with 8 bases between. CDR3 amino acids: CASSLMSENTEAFF. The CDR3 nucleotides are TGTGCCAGCAGCTTAATGTCGGAGAACACTGAAGCTTTCTTT.

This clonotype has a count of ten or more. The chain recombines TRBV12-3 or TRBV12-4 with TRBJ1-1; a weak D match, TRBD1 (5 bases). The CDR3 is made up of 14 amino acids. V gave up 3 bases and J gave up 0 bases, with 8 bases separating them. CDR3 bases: TGTGCCAGCAGTTTGGGGGGAGTGAACACTGAAGCTTTCTTT. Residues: CASSLGGVNTEAFF.

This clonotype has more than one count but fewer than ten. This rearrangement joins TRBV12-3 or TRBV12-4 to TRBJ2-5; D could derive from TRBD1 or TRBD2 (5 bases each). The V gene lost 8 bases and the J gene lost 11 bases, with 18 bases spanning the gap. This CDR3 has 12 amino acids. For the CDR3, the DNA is TGTGCCAGCCAAGGGGCAGGGAGTGATCAGTACTTC. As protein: CASQGAGSDQYF.

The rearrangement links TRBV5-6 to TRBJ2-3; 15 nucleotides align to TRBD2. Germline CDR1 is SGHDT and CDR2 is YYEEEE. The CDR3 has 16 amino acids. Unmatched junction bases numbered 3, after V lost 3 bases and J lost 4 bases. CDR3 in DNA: TGTGCCAGCAGCTCGGGACTAGCGGGAGGCCCAGATACGCAGTATTTT. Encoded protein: CASSSGLAGGPDTQYF.

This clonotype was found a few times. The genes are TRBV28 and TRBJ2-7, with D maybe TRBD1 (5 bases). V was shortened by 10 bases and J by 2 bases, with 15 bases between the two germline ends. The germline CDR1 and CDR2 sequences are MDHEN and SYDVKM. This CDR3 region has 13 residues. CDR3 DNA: TGTGCCACCCTGAAAGGGGCGCCCTACGAGCAGTACTTC. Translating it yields CATLKGAPYEQYF.

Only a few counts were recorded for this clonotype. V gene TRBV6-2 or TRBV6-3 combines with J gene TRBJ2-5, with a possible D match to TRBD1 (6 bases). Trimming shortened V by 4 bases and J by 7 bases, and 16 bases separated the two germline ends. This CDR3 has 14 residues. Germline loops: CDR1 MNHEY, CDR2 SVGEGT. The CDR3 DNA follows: TGTGCCAGCAGTTTCGACAGGTTATCGGGGACCCAGTACTTC. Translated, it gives CASSFDRLSGTQYF.

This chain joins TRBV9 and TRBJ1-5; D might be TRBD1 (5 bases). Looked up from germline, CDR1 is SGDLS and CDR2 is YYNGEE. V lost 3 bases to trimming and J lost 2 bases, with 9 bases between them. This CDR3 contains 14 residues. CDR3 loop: CASSGRAGNQPQHF. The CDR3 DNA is TGTGCCAGCAGCGGCAGGGCCGGCAATCAGCCCCAGCATTTT.

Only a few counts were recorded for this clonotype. The CDR3 is CASSQRGLQETQYF. The CDR3 DNA reads TGTGCCAGCAGTCAAAGAGGTCTGCAAGAGACCCAGTACTTC. The chain is built from TRBV7-2 and TRBJ2-5, with unresolved D. The CDR3 spans 14 residues. Trimming removed 6 bases at V and 2 bases at J, with 13 bases between. Germline V gene sequence: CDR1 SGHTA, CDR2 FQGNSA.

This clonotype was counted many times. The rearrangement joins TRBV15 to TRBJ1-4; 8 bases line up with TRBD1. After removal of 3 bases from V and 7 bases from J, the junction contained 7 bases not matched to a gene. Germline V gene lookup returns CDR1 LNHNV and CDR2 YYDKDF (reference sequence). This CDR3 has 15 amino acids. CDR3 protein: CATSRDSGTGEKLFF. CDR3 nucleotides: TGTGCCACCAGCAGGGATTCCGGGACAGGTGAAAAACTGTTTTTT.

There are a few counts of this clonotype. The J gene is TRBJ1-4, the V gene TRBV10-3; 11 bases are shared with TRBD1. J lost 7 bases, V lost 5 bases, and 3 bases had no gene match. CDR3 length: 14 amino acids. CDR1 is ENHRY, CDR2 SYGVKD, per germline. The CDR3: CAISPGQGGEKLFF. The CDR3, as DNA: TGTGCCATCAGTCCGGGACAGGGGGGTGAAAAACTGTTTTTT.

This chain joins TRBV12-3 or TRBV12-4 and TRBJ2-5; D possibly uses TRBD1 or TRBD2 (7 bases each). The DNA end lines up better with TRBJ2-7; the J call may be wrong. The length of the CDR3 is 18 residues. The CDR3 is CASSPGSSGGAFYYEQYF. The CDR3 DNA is TGTGCCAGCAGCCCCGGCTCGTCAGGGGGGGCATTTTACTACGAGCAGTACTTC.

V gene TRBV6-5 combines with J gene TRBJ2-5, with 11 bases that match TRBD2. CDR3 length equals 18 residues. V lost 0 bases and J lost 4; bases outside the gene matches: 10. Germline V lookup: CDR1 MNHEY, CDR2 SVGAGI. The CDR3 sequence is CASSYSFLAGGRGETQYF. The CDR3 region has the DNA TGTGCCAGCAGTTACTCGTTCCTAGCGGGAGGAAGGGGAGAGACCCAGTACTTC.

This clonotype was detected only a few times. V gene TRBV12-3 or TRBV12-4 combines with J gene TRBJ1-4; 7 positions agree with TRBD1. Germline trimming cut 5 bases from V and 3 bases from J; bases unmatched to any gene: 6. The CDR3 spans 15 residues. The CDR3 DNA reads TGTGCCAGCAGTGTCGACAGGGTGGCTAATGAAAAACTGTTTTTT. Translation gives CASSVDRVANEKLFF.

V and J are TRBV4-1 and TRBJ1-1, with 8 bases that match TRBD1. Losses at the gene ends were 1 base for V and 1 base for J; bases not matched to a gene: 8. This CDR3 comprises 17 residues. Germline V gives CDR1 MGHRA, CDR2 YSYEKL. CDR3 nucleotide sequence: TGCGCCAGCAGCCAAGGTCAGGGGGCTCTCGGGAACACTGAAGCTTTCTTT. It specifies CASSQGQGALGNTEAFF.

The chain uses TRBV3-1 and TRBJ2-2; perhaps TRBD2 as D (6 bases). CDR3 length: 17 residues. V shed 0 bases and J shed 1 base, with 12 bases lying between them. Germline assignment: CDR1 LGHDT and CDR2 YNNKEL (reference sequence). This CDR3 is CASSQDRLAVNTGELFF. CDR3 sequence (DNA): TGTGCCAGCAGCCAAGATAGGTTAGCGGTGAACACCGGGGAGCTGTTTTTT.

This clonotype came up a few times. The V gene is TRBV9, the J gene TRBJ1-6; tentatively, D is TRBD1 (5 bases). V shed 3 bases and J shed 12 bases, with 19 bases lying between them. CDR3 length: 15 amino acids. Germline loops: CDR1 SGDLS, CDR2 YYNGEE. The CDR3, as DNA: TGTGCCAGCAGCGGCGATGGGGGGACTGTGAAACCCCTCCACTTT. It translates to CASSGDGGTVKPLHF.

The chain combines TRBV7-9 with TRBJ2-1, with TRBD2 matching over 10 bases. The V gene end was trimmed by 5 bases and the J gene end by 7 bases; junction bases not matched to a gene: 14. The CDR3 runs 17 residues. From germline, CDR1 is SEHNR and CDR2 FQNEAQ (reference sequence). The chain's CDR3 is CASSIRPPSGSLNEQFF. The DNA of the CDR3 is TGTGCCAGCAGCATCCGCCCGCCTAGCGGGAGTTTGAATGAGCAGTTCTTC.

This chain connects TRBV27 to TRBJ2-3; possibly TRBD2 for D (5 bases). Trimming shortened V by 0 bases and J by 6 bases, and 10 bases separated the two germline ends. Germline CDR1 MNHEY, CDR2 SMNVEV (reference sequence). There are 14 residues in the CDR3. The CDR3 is CASSLSTQRDTQYF. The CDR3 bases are TGTGCCAGCAGTTTATCGACCCAGCGGGATACGCAGTATTTT.

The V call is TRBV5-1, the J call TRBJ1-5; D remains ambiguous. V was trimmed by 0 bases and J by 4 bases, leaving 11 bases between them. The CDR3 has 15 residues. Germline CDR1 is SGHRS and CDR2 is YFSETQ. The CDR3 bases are TGCGCCAGCAGCTTGGTCGGGGATAGGAATCAGCCCCAGCATTTT. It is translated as CASSLVGDRNQPQHF.

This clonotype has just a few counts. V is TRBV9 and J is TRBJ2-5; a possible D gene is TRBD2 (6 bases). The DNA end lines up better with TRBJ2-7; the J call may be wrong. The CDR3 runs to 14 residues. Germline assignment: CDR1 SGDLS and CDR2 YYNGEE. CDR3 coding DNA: TGTGCCAGCAGCGAGGGACTCACGGGCTACGAGCAGTACTTC. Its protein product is CASSEGLTGYEQYF.

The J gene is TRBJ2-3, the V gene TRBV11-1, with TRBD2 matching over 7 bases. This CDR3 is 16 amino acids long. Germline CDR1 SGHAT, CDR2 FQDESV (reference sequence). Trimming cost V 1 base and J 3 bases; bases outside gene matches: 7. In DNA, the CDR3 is TGTGCCAGCAGCTTAGTAATGCGGGAGTCGACAGATACGCAGTATTTT. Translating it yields CASSLVMRESTDTQYF. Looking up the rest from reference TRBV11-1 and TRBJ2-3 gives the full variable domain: EAEVAQSPRYKITEKSQAVAFWCDPISGHATLYWYRQILGQGPELLVQFQDESVVDDSQLPKDRFSAERLKGVDSTLKIQPAELGDSAMYLCASSLVMRESTDTQYFGPGTRLTVL.

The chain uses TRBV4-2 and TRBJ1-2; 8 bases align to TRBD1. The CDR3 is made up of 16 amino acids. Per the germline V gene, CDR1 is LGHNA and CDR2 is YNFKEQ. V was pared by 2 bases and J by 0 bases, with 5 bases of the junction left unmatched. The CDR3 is CASSQSGQVANYGYTF. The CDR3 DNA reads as TGTGCCAGCAGCCAATCGGGACAGGTTGCTAACTATGGCTACACCTTC.

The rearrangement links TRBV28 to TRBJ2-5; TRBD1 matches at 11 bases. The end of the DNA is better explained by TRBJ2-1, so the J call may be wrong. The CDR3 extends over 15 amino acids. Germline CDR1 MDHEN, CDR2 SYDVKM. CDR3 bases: TGTGCCAGCAGACCCCGGGACAGGGGGACCCATGAGCAGTTCTTC. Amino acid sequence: CASRPRDRGTHEQFF.

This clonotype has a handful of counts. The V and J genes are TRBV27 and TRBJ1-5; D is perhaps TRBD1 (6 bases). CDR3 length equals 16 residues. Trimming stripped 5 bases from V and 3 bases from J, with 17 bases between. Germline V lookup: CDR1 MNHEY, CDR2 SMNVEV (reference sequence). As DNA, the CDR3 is TGTGCCAGCAGTGCAGAACCGGGACACCCCAATCAGCCCCAGCATTTT. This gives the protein CASSAEPGHPNQPQHF.

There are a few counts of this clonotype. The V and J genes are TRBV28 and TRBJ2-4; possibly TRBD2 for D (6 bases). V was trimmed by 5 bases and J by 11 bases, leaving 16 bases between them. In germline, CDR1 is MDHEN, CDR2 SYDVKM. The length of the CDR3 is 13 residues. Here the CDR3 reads CASSPGGTDLQYF. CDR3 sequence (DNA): TGTGCCAGCAGTCCTGGGGGGACCGACCTTCAGTACTTC. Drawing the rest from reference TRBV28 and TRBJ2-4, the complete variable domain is DVKVTQSSRYLVKRTGEKVFLECVQDMDHENMFWYRQDPGLGLRLIYFSYDVKMKEKGDIPEGYSVSREKKERFSLILESASTNQTSMYLCASSPGGTDLQYFGAGTRLSVL.

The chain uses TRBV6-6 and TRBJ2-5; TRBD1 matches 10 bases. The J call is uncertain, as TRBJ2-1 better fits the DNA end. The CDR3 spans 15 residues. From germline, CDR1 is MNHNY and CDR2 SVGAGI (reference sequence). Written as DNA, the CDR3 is TGTGCCAGCAGTTACGGACAGGGGGTAAAATCTGAGCAGTTCTTC. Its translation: CASSYGQGVKSEQFF.